The present T cell receptor beta chain was sequenced within a study of blood T cells in healthy people across ages. Samples had at least 7 million PBMCs isolated from them. Trimming left V 6 bases short and J 7 bases short, with 31 bases between. This CDR3 spans 18 amino acids. CDR1 is ENHRY and CDR2 is SYGVKD in the germline V gene. Overall study findings and caveats: Observed TCR beta diversity per million T cells went down as age went up. This fall followed a roughly linear course with age.

Worth noting for this clonotype: The antigen is undetermined.

Primers used in a second PCR of about 7 to 12 cycles were a sample-barcoded 5' primer and a J-beta primer mix. The yield of each sample was at least 2.5 million CDR3-containing paired-end reads. TCRdb analysed the 5' RACE reads with MiXCR anew, one entry per CDR3 protein. The sample yields more than 1 million distinct CDR3 sequences, under 55% seen once. This clonotype was sampled from a woman aged 55-75 years in good health. The sequencing sample was made of blood. The J gene is TRBJ2-7, the V gene TRBV10-3; D is possibly TRBD1 (7 bases). The CDR3, as DNA: TGTGCCATCAGAGGGCCTACCCAGGGGGAGGCACCGGGTAATGAGCAGTACTTC. It codes for CAIRGPTQGEAPGNEQYF.